The 15 T cell receptor beta chains in this list originate from one sample, sequenced in a study of T-cell memory formation after mild COVID-19. A single record per CDR3 protein comes from TCRdb applying MiXCR to the 5' RACE reads. Of 150,000 to 200,000 distinct CDR3 sequences in the sample, 11% were seen once. Sample: PBMCs or a T cell subset sorted from them (not recorded which). The receptor source for this set is a man between 18 and 29 years old who had mild COVID-19 (a few samples of this study predate the infection). Cell type and time point are not known.

This clonotype has a count of ten or more. This rearrangement joins TRBV12-3 or TRBV12-4 to TRBJ1-5; the D is unclear. V lost 1 base, J lost 2 bases, and 9 bases lay in between. The CDR3 length is 15 residues. The DNA for the CDR3 is TGTGCCAGCAGTTTAGGGTCGGGTGGCAATCAGCCCCAGCATTTT. It yields the protein CASSLGSGGNQPQHF.

CDR3 region: CASSPGTTNTEAFF. In nucleotides, the CDR3 is TGCGCCAGCAGTCCCGGGACAACGAACACTGAAGCTTTCTTT. The chain recombines TRBV5-1 with TRBJ1-1; TRBD1 is a possible D gene (6 bases). The germline V gene encodes CDR1 SGHRS and CDR2 YFSETQ. This CDR3 has 14 amino acids. Trimming took 5 bases from V and 1 from J, leaving 12 bases between them.

There are a few counts of this clonotype. J is TRBJ2-4 and V is TRBV10-3; tentatively, D is TRBD1 (6 bases). The germline CDR1 and CDR2 sequences are ENHRY and SYGVKD. V shed 2 bases and J shed 0 bases, with 14 bases lying between them. The CDR3 loop spans 17 amino acids. The CDR3 DNA is TGTGCCATCAGTGAGCAAGACAGGCGACTAGCCAAAAACATTCAGTACTTC. Its translation: CAISEQDRRLAKNIQYF.

The chain uses TRBV5-1 and TRBJ2-1; 8 nucleotides match TRBD1. This CDR3 region has 15 residues. Germline assignment: CDR1 SGHRS and CDR2 YFSETQ. Trimming at V came to 0 bases and at J to 9 bases, leaving 8 bases not matched to a gene. The CDR3: CASSLVGQVLGEQFF. The CDR3 DNA is TGCGCCAGCAGCTTGGTGGGACAGGTCCTAGGTGAGCAGTTCTTC.

This clonotype has a count of ten or more. This sequence joins TRBV5-1 and TRBJ1-2, with 10 positions matching TRBD1. V trimming: 4 bases; J trimming: 8 bases; junction bases outside the gene matches: 8. Germline V lookup: CDR1 SGHRS, CDR2 YFSETQ. This CDR3 is built from 14 residues. The CDR3 is CASSTSGTGEGYTF. The DNA for the CDR3 is TGCGCCAGCAGCACCTCCGGGACAGGGGAAGGCTACACCTTC.

Only a few counts were recorded for this clonotype. The chain is built from TRBV7-2 and TRBJ1-1, with TRBD1 matching over 7 bases. V was clipped by 9 bases and J by 3 bases; unmatched bases: 7. The germline V gene has CDR1 SGHTA and CDR2 FQGNSA. The CDR3 length is 13 residues. The CDR3: CASRAGGYTEAFF. As DNA, the CDR3 is TGTGCCAGTCGGGCAGGGGGGTACACTGAAGCTTTCTTT.

The chain combines TRBV6-5 with TRBJ1-2; 9 bases map to TRBD1. This CDR3 is built from 16 residues. The trim removed 2 bases at V and 4 bases at J, leaving 8 bases unmatched. From germline, CDR1 is MNHEY and CDR2 SVGAGI. CDR3 in DNA: TGTGCCAGCAGTTACACCGGGACAGGGCGGCCCTATGGCTACACCTTC. The encoded protein is CASSYTGTGRPYGYTF.

This clonotype was observed a few times. The chain links TRBV5-1 to TRBJ1-2; perhaps TRBD1 as D (5 bases). From germline, CDR1 is SGHRS and CDR2 YFSETQ. The CDR3 runs 14 residues. V lost 4 bases and J 4 bases, leaving 14 bases between the germline ends. CDR3 residues: CASSTTGAGYGYTF. The CDR3 coding sequence is TGCGCCAGCAGCACTACAGGTGCCGGCTATGGCTACACCTTC.

Concerning this clonotype: One end of the junction fails to match germline, which may point to a read error. The V and J genes are TRBV7-2 and TRBJ1-5; 7 bases match TRBD1. The CDR3 consists of 13 residues. From germline, CDR1 is SGHTA and CDR2 FQGNSA. CDR3 sequence reads: CASGLTGSQPQHF. CDR3 DNA sequence: TGTGCCAGCGGCTTGACAGGGAGTCAGCCCCAGCATTTT.

In this sample, this clonotype turned up a few times. The chain employs TRBV7-3 and TRBJ2-1; no clear D. The CDR3 sequence is 12 residues long. Germline values: CDR1 SGHTA, CDR2 FQGTGA. V lost 2 bases, J lost 10 bases, and 9 bases lay in between. This chain's CDR3 is CASSLARSEQFF. CDR3 in DNA: TGTGCCAGCAGCTTAGCAAGGTCGGAGCAGTTCTTC.

This clonotype occurred a few times. This rearrangement joins TRBV20-1 to TRBJ1-1; D call uncertain. CDR3 size: 11 residues. Germline V gives CDR1 DFQATT, CDR2 SNEGSKA (reference sequence). With 5 bases removed from V and 5 bases from J, the gap between germline ends came to 9 bases. The CDR3 is CSAGGETEAFF. In DNA form, the CDR3 reads TGCAGTGCTGGCGGGGAGACTGAAGCTTTCTTT.

This clonotype was counted between two and nine times. V gene TRBV18 combines with J gene TRBJ1-5; TRBD1 matches at 11 bases. The germline gives CDR1 KGHSH, CDR2 LQKENI. After removal of 2 bases from V and 11 bases from J, the junction contained 14 bases not matched to a gene. This CDR3 comprises 17 residues. DNA of the CDR3: TGTGCCAGCTCACCAGTGGGACAGGGGGGCGCATCAGTGTCCCAGCATTTT. It specifies CASSPVGQGGASVSQHF.

This clonotype was detected ten times or more. The rearrangement uses TRBV24-1 and TRBJ2-3; D is perhaps TRBD2 (6 bases). This CDR3 contains 14 residues. The germline V gene has CDR1 KGHDR and CDR2 SFDVKD. V gave up 4 bases and J gave up 3 bases, with 10 bases separating them. DNA of the CDR3: TGTGCCACCAGTGACCCGGCGGGAACAGATACGCAGTATTTT. Translating it yields CATSDPAGTDTQYF.

This clonotype was observed a handful of times. V is TRBV7-9 and J is TRBJ2-3; TRBD2 agrees at 15 bases. J lost 4 bases, V lost 3 bases, and 5 bases had no gene match. The CDR3 sequence is 17 residues long. Per germline, CDR1 SEHNR and CDR2 FQNEAQ (reference sequence). CDR3 sequence: CASSFAGLAGGPDTQYF. The DNA of the CDR3 is TGTGCCAGCAGCTTCGCTGGACTAGCGGGGGGGCCAGATACGCAGTATTTT.

V gene TRBV7-9 combines with J gene TRBJ2-2, with D uncertain. This CDR3 is 14 amino acids long. Deletions cut 2 bases from V and 10 bases from J, with 14 bases between. Germline loops: CDR1 SEHNR, CDR2 FQNEAQ (reference sequence). The CDR3 region has the DNA TGTGCCAGCAGCTTAACCCGAATCTCGTCGGAGCTGTTTTTT. Translated, it gives CASSLTRISSELFF.